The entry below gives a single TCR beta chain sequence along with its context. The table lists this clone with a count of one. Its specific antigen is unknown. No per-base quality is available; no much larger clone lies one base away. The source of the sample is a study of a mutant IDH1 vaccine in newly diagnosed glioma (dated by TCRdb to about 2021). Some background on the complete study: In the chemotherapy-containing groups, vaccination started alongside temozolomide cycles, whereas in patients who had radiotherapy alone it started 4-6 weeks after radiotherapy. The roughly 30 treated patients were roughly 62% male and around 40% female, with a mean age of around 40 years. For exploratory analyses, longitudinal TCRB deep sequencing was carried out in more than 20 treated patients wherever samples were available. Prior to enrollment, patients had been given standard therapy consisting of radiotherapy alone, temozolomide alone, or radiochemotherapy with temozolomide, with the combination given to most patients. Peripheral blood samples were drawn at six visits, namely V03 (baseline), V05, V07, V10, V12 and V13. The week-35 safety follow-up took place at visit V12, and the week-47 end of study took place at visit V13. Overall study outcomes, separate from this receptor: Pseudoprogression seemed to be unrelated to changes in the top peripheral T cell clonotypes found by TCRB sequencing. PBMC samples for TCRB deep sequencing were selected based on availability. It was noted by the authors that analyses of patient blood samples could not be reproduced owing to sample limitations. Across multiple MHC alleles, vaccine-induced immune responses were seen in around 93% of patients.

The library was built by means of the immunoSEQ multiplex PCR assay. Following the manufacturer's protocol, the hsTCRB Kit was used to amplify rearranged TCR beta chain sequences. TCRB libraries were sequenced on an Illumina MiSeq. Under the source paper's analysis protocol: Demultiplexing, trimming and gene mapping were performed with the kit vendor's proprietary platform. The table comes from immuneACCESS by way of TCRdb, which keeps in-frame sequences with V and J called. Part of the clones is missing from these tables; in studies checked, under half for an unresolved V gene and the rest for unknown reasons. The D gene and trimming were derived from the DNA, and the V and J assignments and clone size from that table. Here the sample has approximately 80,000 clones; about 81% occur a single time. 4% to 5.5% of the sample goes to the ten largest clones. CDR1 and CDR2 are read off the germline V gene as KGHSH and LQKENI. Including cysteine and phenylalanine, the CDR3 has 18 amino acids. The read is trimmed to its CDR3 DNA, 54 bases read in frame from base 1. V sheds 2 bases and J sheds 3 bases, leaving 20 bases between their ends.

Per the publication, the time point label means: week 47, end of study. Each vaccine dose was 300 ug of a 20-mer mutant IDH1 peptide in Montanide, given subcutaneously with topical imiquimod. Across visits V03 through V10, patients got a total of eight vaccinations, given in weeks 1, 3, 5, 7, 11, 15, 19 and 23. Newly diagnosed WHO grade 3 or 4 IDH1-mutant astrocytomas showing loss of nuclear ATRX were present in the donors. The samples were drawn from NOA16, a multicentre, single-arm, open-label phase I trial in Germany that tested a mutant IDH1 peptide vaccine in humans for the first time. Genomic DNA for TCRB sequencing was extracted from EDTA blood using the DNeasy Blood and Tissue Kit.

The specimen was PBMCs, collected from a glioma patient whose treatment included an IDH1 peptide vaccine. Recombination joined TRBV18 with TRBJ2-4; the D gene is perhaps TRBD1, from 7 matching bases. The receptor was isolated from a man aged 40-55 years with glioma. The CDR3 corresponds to CASSPETGRMLVKNIQYF. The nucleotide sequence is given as TGTGCCAGCTCACCAGAGACAGGGAGGATGTTAGTCAAAAACATTCAGTACTTC.